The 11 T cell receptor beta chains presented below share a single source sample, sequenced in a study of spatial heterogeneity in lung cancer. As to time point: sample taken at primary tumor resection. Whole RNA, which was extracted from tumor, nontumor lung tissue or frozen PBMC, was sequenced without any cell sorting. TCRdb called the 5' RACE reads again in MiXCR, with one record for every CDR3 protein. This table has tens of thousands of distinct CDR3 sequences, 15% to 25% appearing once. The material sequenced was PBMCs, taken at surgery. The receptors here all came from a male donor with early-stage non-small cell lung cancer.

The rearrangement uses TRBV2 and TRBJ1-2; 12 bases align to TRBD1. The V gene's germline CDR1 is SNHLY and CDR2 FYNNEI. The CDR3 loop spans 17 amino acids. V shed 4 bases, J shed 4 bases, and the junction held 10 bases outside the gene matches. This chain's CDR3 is CASSGDRGRDWIYGYTF. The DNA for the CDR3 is TGTGCCAGCAGTGGGGACAGGGGGCGAGATTGGATCTATGGCTACACCTTC. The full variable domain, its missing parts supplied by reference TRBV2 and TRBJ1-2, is EPEVTQTPSHQVTQMGQEVILRCVPISNHLYFYWYRQILGQKVEFLVSFYNNEISEKSEIFDDQFSVERPDGSNFTLKIRSTKLEDSAMYFCASSGDRGRDWIYGYTFGSGTRLTVV.

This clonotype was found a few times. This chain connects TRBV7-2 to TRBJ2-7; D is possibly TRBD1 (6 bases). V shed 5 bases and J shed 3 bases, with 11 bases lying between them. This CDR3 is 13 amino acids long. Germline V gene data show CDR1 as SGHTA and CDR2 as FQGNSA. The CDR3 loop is CASSQRGSYEQYF. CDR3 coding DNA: TGTGCCAGCAGCCAGAGGGGGAGCTACGAGCAGTACTTC.

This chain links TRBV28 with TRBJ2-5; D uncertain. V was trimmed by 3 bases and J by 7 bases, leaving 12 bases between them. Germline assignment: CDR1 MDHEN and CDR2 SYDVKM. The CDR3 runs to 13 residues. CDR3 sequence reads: CASSLGPPRTQYF. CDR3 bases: TGTGCCAGCAGTTTGGGCCCACCCAGGACCCAGTACTTC.

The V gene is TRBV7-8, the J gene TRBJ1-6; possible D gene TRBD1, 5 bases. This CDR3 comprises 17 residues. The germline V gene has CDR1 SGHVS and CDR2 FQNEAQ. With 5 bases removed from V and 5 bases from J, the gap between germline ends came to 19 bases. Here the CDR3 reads CASSKRAGITDNSPLHF. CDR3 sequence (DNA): TGTGCCAGCAGCAAAAGGGCAGGGATAACGGATAATTCACCCCTCCACTTT.

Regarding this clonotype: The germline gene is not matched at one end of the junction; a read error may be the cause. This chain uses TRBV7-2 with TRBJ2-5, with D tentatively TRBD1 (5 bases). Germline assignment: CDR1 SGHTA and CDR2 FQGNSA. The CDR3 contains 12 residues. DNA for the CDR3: TGTGCCAGCAGCTTAGGTTTGGGCCGCAGGGACTTC. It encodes CASSLGLGRRDF.

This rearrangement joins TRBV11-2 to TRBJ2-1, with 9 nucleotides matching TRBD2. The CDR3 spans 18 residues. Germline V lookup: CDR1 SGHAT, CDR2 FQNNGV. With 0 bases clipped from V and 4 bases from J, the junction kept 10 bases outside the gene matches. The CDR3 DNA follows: TGTGCCAGCAGCTTAGAACTTCCAGCGGGAGGATATTACAATGAGCAGTTCTTC. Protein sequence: CASSLELPAGGYYNEQFF.

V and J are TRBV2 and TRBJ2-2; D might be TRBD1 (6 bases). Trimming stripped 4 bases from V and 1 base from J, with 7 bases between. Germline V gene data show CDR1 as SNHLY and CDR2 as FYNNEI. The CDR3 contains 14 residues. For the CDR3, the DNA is TGTGCCAGCAGTGCGGACAGGAACACCGGGGAGCTGTTTTTT. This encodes CASSADRNTGELFF.

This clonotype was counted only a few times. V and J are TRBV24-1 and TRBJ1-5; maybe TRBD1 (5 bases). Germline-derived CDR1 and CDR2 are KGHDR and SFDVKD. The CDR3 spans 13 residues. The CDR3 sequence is CPMTVISNQPQHF. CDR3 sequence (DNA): TGTCCCATGACAGTGATTAGCAATCAGCCCCAGCATTTT.

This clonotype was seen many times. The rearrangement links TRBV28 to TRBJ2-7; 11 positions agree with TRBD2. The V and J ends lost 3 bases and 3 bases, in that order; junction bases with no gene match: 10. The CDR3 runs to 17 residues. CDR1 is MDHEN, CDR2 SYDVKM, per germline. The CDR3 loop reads CASSFVPGLAEYYEQYF. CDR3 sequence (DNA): TGTGCCAGCAGTTTTGTACCGGGACTAGCGGAGTACTACGAGCAGTACTTC.

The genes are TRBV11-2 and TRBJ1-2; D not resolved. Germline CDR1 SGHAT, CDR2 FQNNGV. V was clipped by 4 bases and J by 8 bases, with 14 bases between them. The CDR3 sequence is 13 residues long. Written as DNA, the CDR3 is TGTGCCAGCAGCTCCTCAGGCCTTCTGGGCTACACCTTC. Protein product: CASSSSGLLGYTF. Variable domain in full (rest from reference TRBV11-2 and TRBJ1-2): EAGVAQSPRYKIIEKRQSVAFWCNPISGHATLYWYQQILGQGPKLLIQFQNNGVVDDSQLPKDRFSAERLKGVDSTLKIQPAKLEDSAVYLCASSSSGLLGYTFGSGTRLTVV.

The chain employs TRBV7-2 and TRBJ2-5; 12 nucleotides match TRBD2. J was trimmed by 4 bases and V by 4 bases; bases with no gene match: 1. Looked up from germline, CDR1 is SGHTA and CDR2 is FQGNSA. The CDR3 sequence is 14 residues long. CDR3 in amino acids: CASSSLAGGETQYF. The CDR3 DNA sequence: TGTGCCAGCAGCTCACTAGCGGGGGGAGAGACCCAGTACTTC. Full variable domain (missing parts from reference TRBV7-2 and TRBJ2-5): GAGVSQSPSNKVTEKGKDVELRCDPISGHTALYWYRQSLGQGLEFLIYFQGNSAPDKSGLPSDRFSAERTGGSVSTLTIQRTQQEDSAVYLCASSSLAGGETQYFGPGTRLLVL.